This entry concerns a single T cell receptor beta chain. No antigen is known for it. These data belong to a study of beta chain features in type 1 diabetes. Study-wide points: In all four CD4+ subsets, TCRB CDR3 length was significantly, moderately reduced in type 1 diabetes.

The investigators reverse transcribed all of the isolated RNA, so they sequenced expressed TCRB transcripts. Assay: immunoSEQ multiplex PCR; the TCRdb copy retains only in-frame clones and omits some. The sample carries fewer than 200,000 clones, roughly 8% recorded once. The CDR3 totals 13 residues. V gave up 10 bases and J gave up 5 bases; unmatched junction bases: 8. The V gene's germline CDR1 is ENHRY and CDR2 SYGVKD. J is TRBJ2-1 and V is TRBV10-3; 7 nucleotides align to TRBD1. Sequencing was carried out using central memory CD4+ T cells from blood. The sequence derives from a man between 18 and 35 years old in good health. CDR3 nucleotide sequence: TGTGCCACCGCACCGACAGGGAACAATGAGCAGTTCTTC. Protein: CATAPTGNNEQFF.